One sample yielded the 17 T cell receptor beta chains listed below, sequenced in a study of regulatory T cells in long-lasting Graves disease (dated by TCRdb to the early 2020s). Libraries came from multiplex PCR. TCRdb records Illumina HiSeq 4000 as the sequencer. iRepertoire HTBI primers and Arm-PCR amplification of CDR3 regions were used to construct TCR beta libraries. TCRdb reran the public reads through fastp at Q25 and MiXCR, keeping productive beta chains. Rows merge per CDR3 protein into single entries with the most common DNA and genes. This sample has fewer than 450,000 distinct CDR3 sequences in its table, and roughly 20% of those were observed once. Of the sample, less than 25% is held by the ten largest clones. According to the study, the label for this sample's time point signals: persistent/refractory GD, antithyroid drugs over 5 years with positive TRAb. RNA was extracted from PBMCs in TRIzol for both TCR sequencing and RNA sequencing.

The material was peripheral blood mononuclear cells (PBMCs), obtained when the disease was refractory, from a patient treated with antithyroid drugs. The receptors derive from a female donor with Graves disease.

This chain uses TRBV4-3 with TRBJ2-5, with D perhaps assigned TRBD1 or TRBD2 (5 bases each). The CDR3 has 15 residues. Germline assignment: CDR1 LGHNA and CDR2 YSLEER. The V end lost 1 base, the J end lost 5 bases, and 14 bases lay between the germline ends. The CDR3 loop is CASSQGDGHGETQYF. CDR3 nucleotide sequence: TGCGCCAGCAGCCAAGGGGACGGCCATGGGGAGACCCAGTACTTC.

This clonotype was seen many times. The chain links TRBV6-1 to TRBJ1-5, with a tentative D call TRBD1 (6 bases). CDR3 length: 13 amino acids. The V end was cut by 7 bases, the J end by 10 bases, with 17 bases between. Germline lookup yields CDR1 MNHNS and CDR2 SASEGT. The CDR3 DNA sequence: TGTGCCAGCAAAATGTGGGACAACAAACCCCAGCATTTT. Its protein is CASKMWDNKPQHF.

This clonotype was seen repeatedly, ten times or more. J is TRBJ2-7 and V is TRBV7-2; D is possibly TRBD2 (5 bases). Germline V lookup: CDR1 SGHTA, CDR2 FQGNSA. V was cut by 3 bases and J by 3 bases, with 12 bases left in between. This CDR3 contains 14 residues. The CDR3: CASSLSGYRYEQYF. The CDR3 DNA sequence: TGTGCCAGCAGCTTGAGCGGTTATCGCTACGAGCAGTACTTC.

The table lists this clonotype with many counts. V is TRBV2 and J is TRBJ2-5, with 7 bases that match TRBD1. Germline assignment: CDR1 SNHLY and CDR2 FYNNEI. V shed 4 bases, J shed 4 bases, and the junction held 12 bases outside the gene matches. The length of the CDR3 is 16 residues. CDR3 coding DNA: TGTGCCAGCAGTGGACCTGACAGGGTCCGAGGAGAGACCCAGTACTTC. This translates into CASSGPDRVRGETQYF.

This clonotype was observed at least ten times. This sequence joins TRBV20-1 and TRBJ2-7, with D maybe TRBD1 (7 bases). Trimming took off 3 bases at V and 2 bases at J, with 14 bases between the two ends. Germline V CDR1 and CDR2: DFQATT, SNEGSKA (reference sequence). This CDR3 spans 14 amino acids. This chain's CDR3 is CSARGGQSAYEQYF. In DNA, the CDR3 is TGCAGTGCTAGGGGGGGACAGTCCGCCTACGAGCAGTACTTC.

The sample holds many counts of this clonotype. The chain couples TRBV28 to TRBJ1-6; D gene uncertain. This CDR3 comprises 15 residues. The V and J ends lost 7 bases and 9 bases respectively, with 19 bases between them. Germline CDR1 is MDHEN and CDR2 is SYDVKM. DNA for the CDR3: TGTGCCAGCAAGGGAGGAGACCATAACGGTTCACCCCTCCACTTT. It translates to CASKGGDHNGSPLHF.

This clonotype showed up many times. The chain uses TRBV10-1 and TRBJ2-7, with TRBD1 matching over 7 bases. The trim removed 5 bases at V and 0 bases at J, leaving 4 bases unmatched. The CDR3 is 14 residues long. The V gene's germline CDR1 is WNHNN and CDR2 SYGVQD (reference sequence). The DNA of the CDR3 is TGCGCCAGCAGTAAAGGGACAGTCTCCTACGAGCAGTACTTC. It encodes CASSKGTVSYEQYF.

The sample holds many counts of this clonotype. V is TRBV7-2 and J is TRBJ2-7; possible D gene TRBD1, 6 bases. Looked up from germline, CDR1 is SGHTA and CDR2 is FQGNSA. The CDR3 is made up of 14 amino acids. Trimming took off 4 bases at V and 2 bases at J, with 12 bases between the two ends. CDR3 amino acids: CASSSNRAAYEQYF. The CDR3 nucleotides are TGTGCCAGCAGCTCCAACAGGGCCGCCTACGAGCAGTACTTC.

This clonotype has more than one count but fewer than ten. This chain joins TRBV7-9 and TRBJ2-7, with D possibly being TRBD1 or TRBD2 (5 bases each). The ends were cut back, 6 bases at V and 3 bases at J, with 15 bases in the middle. Germline-derived CDR1 and CDR2 are SEHNR and FQNEAQ (reference sequence). The CDR3 sequence is 14 residues long. The CDR3 DNA reads TGTGCCAGCAGTTGGGGGTCGGAGGTCTACGAGCAGTACTTC. Its protein is CASSWGSEVYEQYF.

This clonotype was seen a handful of times. The chain uses TRBV3-1 and TRBJ2-7; D possibly corresponds to TRBD2 (6 bases). Germline V CDR1 and CDR2: LGHDT, YNNKEL (reference sequence). The CDR3 sequence is 15 residues long. Trimming took off 0 bases at V and 6 bases at J, with 15 bases between the two ends. Here the CDR3 DNA reads TGTGCCAGCAGCCAAGATTTAGCGGTAAGGGGCGAGCAGTACTTC. It yields the protein CASSQDLAVRGEQYF.

This clonotype was observed a few times. J is TRBJ2-1 and V is TRBV7-2, with 9 bases aligning to TRBD2. This CDR3 is built from 17 residues. V gave up 4 bases and J gave up 0 bases; unmatched junction bases: 7. The germline CDR1 and CDR2 sequences are SGHTA and FQGNSA. The chain's CDR3 is CASSSLAGPSSYNEQFF. Written as DNA, the CDR3 is TGTGCCAGCAGCTCCCTAGCGGGGCCTAGCTCCTACAATGAGCAGTTCTTC.

This clonotype was recorded many times. The rearrangement uses TRBV12-3 or TRBV12-4 and TRBJ2-7; TRBD1 matches 11 bases. Trimming removed 6 bases from V and 6 bases from J; junction bases left unmatched: 4. The CDR3 runs to 13 residues. CDR3 sequence: CASRSGTGGEQYF. The DNA of the CDR3 is TGTGCCAGCAGATCCGGGACAGGGGGCGAGCAGTACTTC.

This clonotype was counted ten times or more. The chain couples TRBV4-1 to TRBJ1-4; perhaps TRBD1 as D (6 bases). The CDR3 loop spans 16 amino acids. The germline CDR1 and CDR2 sequences are MGHRA and YSYEKL. The V end lost 1 base, the J end lost 0 bases, and 9 bases lay between the germline ends. The CDR3 sequence is CASSQAGHTTNEKLFF. The CDR3 DNA follows: TGCGCCAGCAGCCAAGCGGGACACACAACTAATGAAAAACTGTTTTTT.

This clonotype was seen once. A clone one base away is much larger, so this may be a read error. This chain uses TRBV3-1 with TRBJ2-7; D is possibly TRBD1 (6 bases). The V gene's germline CDR1 is LGHDT and CDR2 YNNKEL (reference sequence). CDR3 length equals 14 residues. DNA for the CDR3: TGTGCCGGCAGCCAAAATCTGGGGGCGAGGGAGCAGTACTTC. Translating it yields CAGSQNLGAREQYF.

This clonotype was seen more than once but under ten times. The gene calls are TRBV10-3 and TRBJ1-1, with D unclear. The CDR3 contains 13 residues. CDR1 is ENHRY and CDR2 is SYGVKD in the germline V gene. Trimming took off 9 bases at V and 0 bases at J, with 11 bases between the two ends. The CDR3 nucleotides are TGTGCCATGAACAGCGCTCTGAACACTGAAGCTTTCTTT. Translated: CAMNSALNTEAFF.

The chain uses TRBV12-3 or TRBV12-4 and TRBJ2-1, with D possibly called TRBD1 or TRBD2 (5 bases each). The CDR3 covers 14 residues. Trimming took off 3 bases at V and 6 bases at J, with 12 bases between the two ends. CDR3 residues: CASSLPDSGNEQFF. CDR3 bases: TGTGCCAGCAGTTTGCCCGACAGCGGCAATGAGCAGTTCTTC.

This clonotype showed up many times. The rearrangement joins TRBV2 to TRBJ1-2, with D hard to call. Germline V gene data show CDR1 as SNHLY and CDR2 as FYNNEI. The CDR3 contains 13 residues. Trimming removed 8 bases at V and 2 bases at J, with 12 bases between. The CDR3 bases are TGTGCCAGCGGGCGAAACCAAAACTATGGCTACACCTTC. This encodes CASGRNQNYGYTF.